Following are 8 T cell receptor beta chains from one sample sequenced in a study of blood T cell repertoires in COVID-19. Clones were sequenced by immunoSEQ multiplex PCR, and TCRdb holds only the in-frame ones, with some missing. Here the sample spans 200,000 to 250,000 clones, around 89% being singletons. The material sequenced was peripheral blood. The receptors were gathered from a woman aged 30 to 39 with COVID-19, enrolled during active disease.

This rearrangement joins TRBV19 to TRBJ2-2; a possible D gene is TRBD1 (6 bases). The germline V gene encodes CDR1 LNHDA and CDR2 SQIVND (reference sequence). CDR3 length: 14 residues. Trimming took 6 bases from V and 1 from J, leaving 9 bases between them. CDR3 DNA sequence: TGTGCCAGTAGGATACAGGGGAACACCGGGGAGCTGTTTTTT. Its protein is CASRIQGNTGELFF.

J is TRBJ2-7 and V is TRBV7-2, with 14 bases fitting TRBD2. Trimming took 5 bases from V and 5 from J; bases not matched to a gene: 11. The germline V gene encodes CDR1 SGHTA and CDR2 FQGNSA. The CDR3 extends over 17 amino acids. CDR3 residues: CASSPPGLAGDLHEQYF. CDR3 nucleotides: TGTGCCAGCAGCCCCCCGGGACTAGCGGGGGACCTCCACGAGCAGTACTTC. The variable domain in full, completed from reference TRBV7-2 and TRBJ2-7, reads GAGVSQSPSNKVTEKGKDVELRCDPISGHTALYWYRQSLGQGLEFLIYFQGNSAPDKSGLPSDRFSAERTGGSVSTLTIQRTQQEDSAVYLCASSPPGLAGDLHEQYFGPGTRLTVT.

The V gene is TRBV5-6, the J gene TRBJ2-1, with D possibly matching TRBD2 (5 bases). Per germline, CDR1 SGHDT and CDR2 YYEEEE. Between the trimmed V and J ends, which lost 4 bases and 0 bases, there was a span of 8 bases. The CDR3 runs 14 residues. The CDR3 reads CASSAGFSYNEQFF. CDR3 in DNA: TGTGCCAGCAGCGCGGGTTTCTCCTACAATGAGCAGTTCTTC.

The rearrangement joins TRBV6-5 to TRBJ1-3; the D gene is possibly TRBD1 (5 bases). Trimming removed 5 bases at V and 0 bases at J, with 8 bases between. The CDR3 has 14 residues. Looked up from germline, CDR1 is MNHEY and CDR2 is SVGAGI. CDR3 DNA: TGTGCCAGCAGTATAGGACACTCTGGAAACACCATATATTTT. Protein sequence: CASSIGHSGNTIYF.

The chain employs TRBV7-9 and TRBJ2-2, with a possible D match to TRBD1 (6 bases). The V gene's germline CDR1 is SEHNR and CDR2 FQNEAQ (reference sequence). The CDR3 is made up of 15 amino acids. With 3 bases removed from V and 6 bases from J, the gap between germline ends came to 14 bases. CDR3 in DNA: TGTGCCAGCAGCTTCACAGGGCTTAGCGCCGGGGAGCTGTTTTTT. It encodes CASSFTGLSAGELFF.

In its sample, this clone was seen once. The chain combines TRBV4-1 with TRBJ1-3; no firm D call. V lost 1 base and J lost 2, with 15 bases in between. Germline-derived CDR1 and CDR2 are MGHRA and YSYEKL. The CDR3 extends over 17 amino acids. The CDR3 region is CASSQGFGGKTGNTIYF. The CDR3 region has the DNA TGCGCCAGCAGCCAAGGTTTCGGAGGGAAGACTGGAAACACCATATATTTT.

The CDR3 DNA sequence: TGTGCCAGCAGTCCAGGGGATAGCAATCAGCCCCAGCATTTT. Protein: CASSPGDSNQPQHF. V gene TRBV6-5 combines with J gene TRBJ1-5; tentatively, D is TRBD1 (6 bases). The CDR3 sequence is 14 residues long. V was trimmed by 5 bases and J by 0 bases, leaving 8 bases between them. Germline CDR1 reads MNHEY; CDR2 reads SVGAGI.

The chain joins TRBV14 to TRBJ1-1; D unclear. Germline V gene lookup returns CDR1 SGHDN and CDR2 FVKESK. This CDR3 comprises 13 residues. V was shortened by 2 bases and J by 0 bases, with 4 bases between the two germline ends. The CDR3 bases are TGTGCCAGCAGCCAACAGATGAACACTGAAGCTTTCTTT. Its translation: CASSQQMNTEAFF.